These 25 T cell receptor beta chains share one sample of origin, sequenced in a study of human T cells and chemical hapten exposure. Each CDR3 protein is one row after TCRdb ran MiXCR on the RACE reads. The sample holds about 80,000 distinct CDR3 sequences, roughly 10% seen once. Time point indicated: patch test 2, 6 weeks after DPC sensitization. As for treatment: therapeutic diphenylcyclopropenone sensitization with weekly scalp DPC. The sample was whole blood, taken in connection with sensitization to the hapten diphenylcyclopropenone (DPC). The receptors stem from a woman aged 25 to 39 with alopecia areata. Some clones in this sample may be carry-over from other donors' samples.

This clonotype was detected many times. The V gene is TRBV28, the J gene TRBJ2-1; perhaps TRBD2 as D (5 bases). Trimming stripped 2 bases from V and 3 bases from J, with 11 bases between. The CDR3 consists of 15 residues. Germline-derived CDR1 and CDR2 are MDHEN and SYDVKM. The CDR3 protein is CASSLETGNYNEQFF. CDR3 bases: TGTGCCAGCAGTTTAGAAACGGGGAACTACAATGAGCAGTTCTTC.

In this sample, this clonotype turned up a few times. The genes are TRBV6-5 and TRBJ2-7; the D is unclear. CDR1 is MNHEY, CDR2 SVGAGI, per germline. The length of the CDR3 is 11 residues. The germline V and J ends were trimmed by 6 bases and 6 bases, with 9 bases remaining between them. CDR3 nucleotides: TGTGCCAGCAGGATTGAGGCCGAGCAGTACTTC. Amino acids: CASRIEAEQYF.

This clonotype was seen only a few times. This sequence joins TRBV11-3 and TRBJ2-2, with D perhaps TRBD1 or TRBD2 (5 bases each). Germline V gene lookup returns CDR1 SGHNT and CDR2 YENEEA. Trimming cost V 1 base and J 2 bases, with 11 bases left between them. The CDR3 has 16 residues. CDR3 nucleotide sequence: TGTGCCAGCAGCTTAGGAGGGGTCCGTAACACCGGGGAGCTGTTTTTT. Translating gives CASSLGGVRNTGELFF.

CDR3 sequence: CSASAAGAYEQYF. The CDR3 DNA reads as TGCAGTGCTAGTGCGGCAGGGGCCTACGAGCAGTACTTC. This chain links TRBV20-1 with TRBJ2-7; the D gene is possibly TRBD1 (6 bases). CDR3 length: 13 amino acids. Per the germline V gene, CDR1 is DFQATT and CDR2 is SNEGSKA (reference sequence). The ends were cut back, 3 bases at V and 2 bases at J, with 11 bases in the middle.

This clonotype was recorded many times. Written as DNA, the CDR3 is TGTGCCAGCAGTTGGGACAGGGCGAATCAGCCCCAGCATTTT. Protein: CASSWDRANQPQHF. This rearrangement joins TRBV6-6 to TRBJ1-5, with 9 bases matching TRBD1. CDR1 is MNHNY, CDR2 SVGAGI, per germline (reference sequence). The CDR3 is 14 residues long. Losses at the gene ends were 4 bases for V and 4 bases for J; bases not matched to a gene: 2.

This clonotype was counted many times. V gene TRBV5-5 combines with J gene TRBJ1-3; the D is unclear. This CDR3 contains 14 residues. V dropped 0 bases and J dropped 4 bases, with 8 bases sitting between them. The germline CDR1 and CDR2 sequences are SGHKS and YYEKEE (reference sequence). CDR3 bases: TGTGCCAGCAGCTTGGATACACGAGGAAACACCATATATTTT. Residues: CASSLDTRGNTIYF.

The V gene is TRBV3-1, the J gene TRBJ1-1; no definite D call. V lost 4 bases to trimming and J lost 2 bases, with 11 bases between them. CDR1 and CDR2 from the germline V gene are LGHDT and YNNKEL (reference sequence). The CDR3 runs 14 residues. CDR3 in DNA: TGTGCCAGCAGCCCGCCGGGGAGAAACACTGAAGCTTTCTTT. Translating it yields CASSPPGRNTEAFF.

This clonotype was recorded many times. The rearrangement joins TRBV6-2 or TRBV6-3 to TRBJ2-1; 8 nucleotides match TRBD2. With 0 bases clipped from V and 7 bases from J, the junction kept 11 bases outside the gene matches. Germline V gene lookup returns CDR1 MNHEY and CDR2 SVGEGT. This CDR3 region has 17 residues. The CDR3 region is CASSYSSSGKVRNEQFF. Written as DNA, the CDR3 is TGTGCCAGCAGTTACTCTAGTAGCGGGAAAGTTAGGAATGAGCAGTTCTTC.

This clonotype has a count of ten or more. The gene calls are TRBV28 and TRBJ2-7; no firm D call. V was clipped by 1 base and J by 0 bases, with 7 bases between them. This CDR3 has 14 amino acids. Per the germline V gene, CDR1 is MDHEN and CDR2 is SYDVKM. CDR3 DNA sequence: TGTGCCAGCAGTTTATATGACCACTCCTACGAGCAGTACTTC. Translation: CASSLYDHSYEQYF.

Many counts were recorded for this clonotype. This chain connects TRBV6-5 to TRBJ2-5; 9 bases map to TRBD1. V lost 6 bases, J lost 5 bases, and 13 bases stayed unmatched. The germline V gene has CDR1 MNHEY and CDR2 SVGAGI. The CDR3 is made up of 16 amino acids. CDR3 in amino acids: CASRVLGTGRGETQYF. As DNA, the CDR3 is TGTGCCAGCAGAGTGCTCGGGACAGGGAGGGGGGAGACCCAGTACTTC.

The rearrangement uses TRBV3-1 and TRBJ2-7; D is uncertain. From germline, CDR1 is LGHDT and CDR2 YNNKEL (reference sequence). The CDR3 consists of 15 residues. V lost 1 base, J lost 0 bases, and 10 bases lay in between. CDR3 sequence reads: CASSQGHTSSYEQYF. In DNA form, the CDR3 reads TGTGCCAGCAGCCAAGGACACACGAGCTCCTACGAGCAGTACTTC.

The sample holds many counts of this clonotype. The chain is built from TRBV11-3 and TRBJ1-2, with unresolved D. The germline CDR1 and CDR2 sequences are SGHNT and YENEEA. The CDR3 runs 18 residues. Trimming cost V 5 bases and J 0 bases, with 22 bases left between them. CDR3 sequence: CASSHPSMRLRANYGYTF. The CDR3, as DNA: TGTGCCAGCAGCCACCCGTCGATGAGACTCCGAGCTAACTATGGCTACACCTTC.

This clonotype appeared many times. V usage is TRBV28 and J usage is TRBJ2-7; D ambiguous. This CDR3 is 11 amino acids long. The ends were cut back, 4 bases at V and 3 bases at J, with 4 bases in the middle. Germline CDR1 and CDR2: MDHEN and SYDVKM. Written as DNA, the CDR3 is TGTGCCAGCAGTTCTAACTACGAGCAGTACTTC. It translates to CASSSNYEQYF.

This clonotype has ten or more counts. The CDR3 reads CASSLGGQIQETQYF. The CDR3 region has the DNA TGTGCCAGCAGCTTAGGGGGACAGATCCAAGAGACCCAGTACTTC. The chain recombines TRBV7-2 with TRBJ2-5; TRBD1 agrees at 7 bases. This CDR3 has 15 amino acids. The junction had 3 bases not matched to a gene; V was cut back by 1 base and J by 1 base. The germline V gene has CDR1 SGHTA and CDR2 FQGNSA.

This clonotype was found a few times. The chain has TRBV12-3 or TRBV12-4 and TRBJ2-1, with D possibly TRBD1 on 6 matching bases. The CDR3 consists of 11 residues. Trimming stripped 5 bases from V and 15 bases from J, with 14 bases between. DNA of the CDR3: TGTGCCAGCAGTCAGAACAGGGTACTGTTCTTC. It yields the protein CASSQNRVLFF.

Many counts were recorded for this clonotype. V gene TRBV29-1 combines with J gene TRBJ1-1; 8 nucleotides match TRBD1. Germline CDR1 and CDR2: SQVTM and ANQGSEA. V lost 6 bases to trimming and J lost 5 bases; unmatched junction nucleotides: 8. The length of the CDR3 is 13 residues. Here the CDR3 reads CSVHRGMGTEAFF. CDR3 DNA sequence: TGCAGCGTACACAGGGGGATGGGGACTGAAGCTTTCTTT.

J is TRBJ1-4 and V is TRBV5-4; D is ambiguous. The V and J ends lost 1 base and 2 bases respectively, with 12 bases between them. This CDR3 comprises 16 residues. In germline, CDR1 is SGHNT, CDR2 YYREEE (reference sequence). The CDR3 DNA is TGTGCCAGCAGCTTGCGGGGAAGGGTGACTAATGAAAAACTGTTTTTT. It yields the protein CASSLRGRVTNEKLFF.

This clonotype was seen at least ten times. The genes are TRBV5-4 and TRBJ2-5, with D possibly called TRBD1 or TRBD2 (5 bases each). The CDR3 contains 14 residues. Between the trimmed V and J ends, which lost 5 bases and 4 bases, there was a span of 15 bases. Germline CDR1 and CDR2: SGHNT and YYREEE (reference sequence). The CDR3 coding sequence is TGTGCCAGCAGTACGGGACGGACAATAGAGACCCAGTACTTC. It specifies CASSTGRTIETQYF.

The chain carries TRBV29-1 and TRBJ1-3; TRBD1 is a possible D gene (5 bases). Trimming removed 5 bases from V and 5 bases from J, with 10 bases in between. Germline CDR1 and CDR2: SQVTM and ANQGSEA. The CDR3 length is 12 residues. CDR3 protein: CSVSGTRNTIYF. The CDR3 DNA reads TGCAGCGTTAGCGGGACGCGAAACACCATATATTTT.

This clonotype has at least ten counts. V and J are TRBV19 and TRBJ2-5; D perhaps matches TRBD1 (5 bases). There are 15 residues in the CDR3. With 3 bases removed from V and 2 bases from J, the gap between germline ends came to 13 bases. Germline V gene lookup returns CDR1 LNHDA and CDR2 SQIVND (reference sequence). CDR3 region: CASSIADSRQETQYF. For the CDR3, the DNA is TGTGCCAGTAGTATCGCAGACAGCCGACAAGAGACCCAGTACTTC.

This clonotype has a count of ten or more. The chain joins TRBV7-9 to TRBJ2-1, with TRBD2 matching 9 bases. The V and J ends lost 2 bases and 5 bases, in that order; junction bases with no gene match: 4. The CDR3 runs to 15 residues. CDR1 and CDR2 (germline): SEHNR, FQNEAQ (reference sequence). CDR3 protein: CASSLRRTSDNEQFF. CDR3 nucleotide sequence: TGTGCCAGCAGCTTACGGCGGACTAGCGACAATGAGCAGTTCTTC.

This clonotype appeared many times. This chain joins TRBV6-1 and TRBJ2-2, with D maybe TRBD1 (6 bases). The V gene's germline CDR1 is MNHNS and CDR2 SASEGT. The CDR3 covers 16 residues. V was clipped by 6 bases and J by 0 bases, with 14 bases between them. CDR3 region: CASSYRQAANTGELFF. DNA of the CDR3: TGTGCCAGCAGCTACAGACAGGCCGCGAACACCGGGGAGCTGTTTTTT.

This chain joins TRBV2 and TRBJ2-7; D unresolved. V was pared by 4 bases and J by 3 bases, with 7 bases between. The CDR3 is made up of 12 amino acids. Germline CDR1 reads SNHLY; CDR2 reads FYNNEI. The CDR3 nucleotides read TGTGCCAGCAGTGTAGTGGGCTACGAGCAGTACTTC. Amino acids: CASSVVGYEQYF.

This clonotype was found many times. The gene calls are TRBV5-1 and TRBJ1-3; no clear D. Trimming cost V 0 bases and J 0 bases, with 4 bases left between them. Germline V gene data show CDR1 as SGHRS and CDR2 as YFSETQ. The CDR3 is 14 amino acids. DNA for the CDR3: TGCGCCAGCAGCTTGGGGGTCTCTGGAAACACCATATATTTT. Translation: CASSLGVSGNTIYF. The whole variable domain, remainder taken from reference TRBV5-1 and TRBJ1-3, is KAGVTQTPRYLIKTRGQQVTLSCSPISGHRSVSWYQQTPGQGLQFLFEYFSETQRNKGNFPGRFSGRQFSNSRSEMNVSTLELGDSALYLCASSLGVSGNTIYFGEGSWLTVV.

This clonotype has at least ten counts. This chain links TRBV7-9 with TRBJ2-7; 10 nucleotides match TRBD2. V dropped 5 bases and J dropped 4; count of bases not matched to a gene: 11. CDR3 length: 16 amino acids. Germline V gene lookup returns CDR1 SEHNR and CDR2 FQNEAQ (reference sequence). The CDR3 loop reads CASSPPVAGGGYEQYF. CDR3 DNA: TGTGCCAGCAGCCCTCCGGTAGCGGGAGGCGGGTACGAGCAGTACTTC.